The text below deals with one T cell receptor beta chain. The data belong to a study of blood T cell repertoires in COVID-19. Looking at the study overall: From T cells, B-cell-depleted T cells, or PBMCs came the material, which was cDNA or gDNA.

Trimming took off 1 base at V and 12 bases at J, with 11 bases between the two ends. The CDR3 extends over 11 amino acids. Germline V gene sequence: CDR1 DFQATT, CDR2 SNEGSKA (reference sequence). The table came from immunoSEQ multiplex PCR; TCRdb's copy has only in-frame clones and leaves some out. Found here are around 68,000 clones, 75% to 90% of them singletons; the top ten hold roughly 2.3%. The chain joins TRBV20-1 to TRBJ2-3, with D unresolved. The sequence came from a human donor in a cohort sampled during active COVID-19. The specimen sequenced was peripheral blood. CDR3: CSARVSRNQYF. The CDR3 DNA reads TGCAGTGCTAGAGTCTCCAGGAACCAGTATTTT.